One sample yielded the 8 T cell receptor beta chains listed below, sequenced in a study of cytomegalovirus exposure and HLA in healthy donors. Amplification used 60 Vbeta primers and 13 Jbeta primers. Method: immunoSEQ multiplex PCR; TCRdb's copy keeps in-frame clones and lacks some. The repertoire holds fewer than 100,000 clones, 70% to 80% seen once, with over 15% in the top ten. Sequencing was done on a sample of PBMCs. These receptors originate from a man between 60 and 70 years old in good health and CMV-seropositive.

This clone was observed a few times. The chain couples TRBV4-1 to TRBJ1-5, with 7 positions matching TRBD1. V shed 4 bases, J shed 9 bases, and the junction held 12 bases outside the gene matches. CDR3 length: 15 residues. From germline, CDR1 is MGHRA and CDR2 YSYEKL. The CDR3 nucleotides read TGCGCCAGCAGCCGGACTACAGGGGCGATCGGGCCCCAGCATTTT. It specifies CASSRTTGAIGPQHF.

This rearrangement joins TRBV2 to TRBJ2-5; TRBD2 might be the D (5 bases). V was cut by 7 bases and J by 5 bases, with 11 bases left in between. Germline V CDR1 and CDR2: SNHLY, FYNNEI. This CDR3 region has 12 residues. CDR3 in DNA: TGTGCCAGCACAGGAGGCGTGGAGACCCAGTACTTC. Its protein is CASTGGVETQYF.

This chain connects TRBV6-1 to TRBJ1-2, with TRBD1 as a possible D gene (5 bases). Trimming stripped 7 bases from V and 5 bases from J, with 11 bases between. The CDR3 covers 12 residues. Germline lookup yields CDR1 MNHNS and CDR2 SASEGT. This CDR3 is CASTGQNYGYTF. CDR3 nucleotides: TGTGCCAGCACAGGGCAGAATTATGGCTACACCTTC.

The chain couples TRBV19 to TRBJ2-2; no reliable D call. V shed 4 bases and J shed 0 bases, with 6 bases lying between them. The CDR3 is 14 amino acids. Germline loops: CDR1 LNHDA, CDR2 SQIVND (reference sequence). CDR3 sequence (DNA): TGTGCCAGTAGTACGTCCCCGAACACCGGGGAGCTGTTTTTT. This translates into CASSTSPNTGELFF.

CDR3: CASSRRTDLAKNIQYF. In DNA form, the CDR3 reads TGTGCCAGCAGCCGACGGACAGACCTAGCCAAAAACATTCAGTACTTC. The V call is TRBV5-4, the J call TRBJ2-4, with D maybe TRBD1 (6 bases). Trimming left V 4 bases short and J 0 bases short, with 14 bases between. This CDR3 has 16 residues. CDR1 is SGHNT, CDR2 YYREEE, per germline (reference sequence).

CDR3 residues: CSVGGTGADTQYF. CDR3 bases: TGCAGCGTTGGGGGGACAGGGGCAGATACGCAGTATTTT. The gene calls are TRBV29-1 and TRBJ2-3, with TRBD1 identical over 10 bases. This CDR3 contains 13 residues. The trim removed 4 bases at V and 4 bases at J, leaving 2 bases unmatched. Germline CDR1 is SQVTM and CDR2 is ANQGSEA.

This chain links TRBV6-5 with TRBJ1-2, with D perhaps TRBD1 (6 bases). Germline CDR1 reads MNHEY; CDR2 reads SVGAGI. Trimming took off 5 bases at V and 5 bases at J, with 12 bases between the two ends. This CDR3 comprises 13 residues. The CDR3 region has the DNA TGTGCCAGCAGTCGAGGGGGGGATTATGGCTACACCTTC. As protein: CASSRGGDYGYTF.

This sequence joins TRBV13 and TRBJ2-2; TRBD1 is a possible D gene (5 bases). Looked up from germline, CDR1 is PRHDT and CDR2 is FYEKMQ (reference sequence). This CDR3 comprises 14 residues. Trimming pared 5 bases from V and 3 bases from J, leaving 10 bases between. The CDR3 loop is CASSPTVYTGELFF. The CDR3 nucleotides are TGTGCCAGCAGCCCGACAGTTTACACCGGGGAGCTGTTTTTT.